What follows are 20 T cell receptor beta chains derived from one specimen sequenced in a study of CD8 T cells in Susac syndrome. Random hexamers were used to reverse transcribe the RNA input (about 0.5 to 1 ug). MiXCR, run by TCRdb on the immunoSEQ multiplex PCR reads, gives a single entry per CDR3 protein. The sample includes 20,000 or so distinct CDR3 sequences, 85% to 95% of them seen just once. Sequenced sample: CD8+ T cells from PBMCs. These TCRs come from a human donor in good health.

The chain employs TRBV2 and TRBJ2-2; D remains unclear. The CDR3 runs 13 residues. CDR1 is SNHLY and CDR2 is FYNNEI in the germline V gene. Trimming took 8 bases from V and 6 from J, leaving 13 bases between them. CDR3 protein: CASSPPLAGELFF. CDR3 nucleotides: TGTGCCAGCTCACCACCCCTCGCCGGGGAGCTGTTTTTT.

The chain links TRBV13 to TRBJ2-1; TRBD2 aligns across 7 bases. Germline CDR1 is PRHDT and CDR2 is FYEKMQ (reference sequence). V trimming: 3 bases; J trimming: 12 bases; junction bases outside the gene matches: 5. CDR3 length equals 12 residues. The CDR3 DNA follows: TGTGCCAGCAGCTTTCGCGGGAGTGTGCAGTTCTTC. This gives the protein CASSFRGSVQFF.

This sequence joins TRBV4-2 and TRBJ2-7, with TRBD2 identical over 7 bases. The germline CDR1 and CDR2 sequences are LGHNA and YNFKEQ. The CDR3 extends over 16 amino acids. V shed 5 bases and J 0 bases; nucleotides not matched to a gene: 10. The CDR3 here is CASSEASGGSSYEQYF. Here the CDR3 DNA reads TGTGCCAGCAGCGAGGCTAGCGGAGGAAGCTCCTACGAGCAGTACTTC.

This chain connects TRBV19 to TRBJ2-3; D gene ambiguous. Between the trimmed V and J ends, which lost 5 bases and 6 bases, there was a span of 9 bases. CDR3 length: 12 amino acids. CDR1 and CDR2 (germline): LNHDA, SQIVND (reference sequence). The chain's CDR3 is CASSLPADTQYF. In DNA form, the CDR3 reads TGTGCCAGTAGTCTCCCGGCTGATACGCAGTATTTT.

This chain connects TRBV27 to TRBJ2-7; D gene ambiguous. The ends were cut back, 5 bases at V and 1 base at J, with 9 bases in the middle. Per the germline V gene, CDR1 is MNHEY and CDR2 is SMNVEV (reference sequence). There are 13 residues in the CDR3. Here the CDR3 reads CASSHDTSYEQYF. The CDR3 nucleotides are TGTGCCAGCAGTCACGATACTTCCTACGAGCAGTACTTC.

This chain connects TRBV7-9 to TRBJ1-1, with unresolved D. The length of the CDR3 is 15 residues. CDR1 is SEHNR and CDR2 is FQNEAQ in the germline V gene (reference sequence). The ends were cut back, 0 bases at V and 0 bases at J, with 8 bases in the middle. The CDR3, as DNA: TGTGCCAGCAGCTTAGCGCGGGTCATGAACACTGAAGCTTTCTTT. It translates to CASSLARVMNTEAFF.

The chain is built from TRBV5-1 and TRBJ2-5; D is tentatively TRBD1 or TRBD2 (6 bases each). Germline V gene lookup returns CDR1 SGHRS and CDR2 YFSETQ. V lost 4 bases to trimming and J lost 4 bases, with 20 bases between them. CDR3 length equals 16 residues. The CDR3 region has the DNA TGCGCCAGCAGCCTCAGACCGGGGGCCCATGCAGAGACCCAGTACTTC. It is translated as CASSLRPGAHAETQYF.

The chain has TRBV11-1 and TRBJ2-3; possible D gene TRBD2, 6 bases. This CDR3 is 14 amino acids long. CDR1 and CDR2 (germline): SGHAT, FQDESV (reference sequence). Trimming took off 5 bases at V and 4 bases at J, with 13 bases between the two ends. The CDR3 is CASSLVGEADTQYF. The CDR3 DNA follows: TGTGCCAGCAGCCTAGTGGGGGAGGCAGATACGCAGTATTTT. Full variable domain (remainder filled in from reference TRBV11-1 and TRBJ2-3): EAEVAQSPRYKITEKSQAVAFWCDPISGHATLYWYRQILGQGPELLVQFQDESVVDDSQLPKDRFSAERLKGVDSTLKIQPAELGDSAMYLCASSLVGEADTQYFGPGTRLTVL.

This chain connects TRBV19 to TRBJ1-1; 7 bases fit TRBD1. Trimming cost V 5 bases and J 7 bases; bases outside gene matches: 7. This CDR3 contains 13 residues. Germline V CDR1 and CDR2: LNHDA, SQIVND (reference sequence). CDR3 in amino acids: CASSEGAYDEAFF. In DNA form, the CDR3 reads TGTGCCAGTAGTGAGGGGGCCTATGATGAAGCTTTCTTT.

V gene TRBV7-8 combines with J gene TRBJ2-6; D gene uncertain. The ends were cut back, 1 base at V and 9 bases at J, with 4 bases in the middle. CDR1 is SGHVS, CDR2 FQNEAQ, per germline. The CDR3 sequence is 12 residues long. The CDR3 bases are TGTGCCAGCAGCTTAGAACACAACGTCCTGACTTTC. It codes for CASSLEHNVLTF.

The V and J genes are TRBV28 and TRBJ2-7; no firm D call. Germline V gene sequence: CDR1 MDHEN, CDR2 SYDVKM. This CDR3 contains 11 residues. V lost 1 base and J lost 5, with 3 bases in between. CDR3 nucleotides: TGTGCCAGCAGTTTATACAACGAGCAGTACTTC. Its translation: CASSLYNEQYF.

The chain carries TRBV5-4 and TRBJ1-5, with 7 positions matching TRBD1. Germline CDR1 and CDR2: SGHNT and YYREEE (reference sequence). With 3 bases clipped from V and 2 bases from J, the junction kept 14 bases outside the gene matches. The CDR3 has 18 amino acids. The CDR3 region has the DNA TGTGCCAGCAGCTCAGTTCATACAGGGGAGGCTTGCAATCAGCCCCAGCATTTT. As protein: CASSSVHTGEACNQPQHF. Full variable domain (remainder filled in from reference TRBV5-4 and TRBJ1-5): ETGVTQSPTHLIKTRGQQVTLRCSSQSGHNTVSWYQQALGQGPQFIFQYYREEENGRGNFPPRFSGLQFPNYSSELNVNALELDDSALYLCASSSVHTGEACNQPQHFGDGTRLSIL.

CDR3 coding DNA: TGTGCCAGCCCTCCGGAAAACACTGAAGCTTTCTTT. Its translation is CASPPENTEAFF. V gene TRBV6-1 combines with J gene TRBJ1-1; no clear D gene. V was trimmed by 8 bases and J by 2 bases, leaving 9 bases between them. CDR3 length equals 12 residues. Germline CDR1 reads MNHNS; CDR2 reads SASEGT.

The chain links TRBV29-1 to TRBJ2-1, with no clear D. Germline V gives CDR1 SQVTM, CDR2 ANQGSEA. V gave up 5 bases and J gave up 5 bases, with 10 bases separating them. This CDR3 comprises 12 residues. DNA for the CDR3: TGCAGCGTTCCGAAAGTGGACAATGAGCAGTTCTTC. This sequence encodes CSVPKVDNEQFF.

The chain combines TRBV12-3 or TRBV12-4 with TRBJ2-5; D may be TRBD1 (5 bases). The V and J ends lost 6 bases and 4 bases respectively, with 18 bases between them. This CDR3 region has 15 residues. The CDR3 sequence: CASSDHDSKGETQYF. The CDR3 DNA follows: TGTGCCAGCAGCGACCATGACAGTAAAGGAGAGACCCAGTACTTC.

The chain recombines TRBV12-3 or TRBV12-4 with TRBJ1-5; D uncertain. The length of the CDR3 is 14 residues. V was trimmed by 5 bases and J by 7 bases, leaving 15 bases between them. The CDR3 DNA follows: TGTGCCAGCAGTCAAATTGAGGGCGGGCAGCCCCAGCATTTT. As protein: CASSQIEGGQPQHF.

The chain combines TRBV11-2 with TRBJ1-1, with D possibly being TRBD1 (6 bases). The germline V gene has CDR1 SGHAT and CDR2 FQNNGV. Trimming shortened V by 2 bases and J by 2 bases, and 15 bases separated the two germline ends. The CDR3 has 16 amino acids. The CDR3 coding sequence is TGTGCCAGCAGCTTATGGTCGGTGGGGGCCAACACTGAAGCTTTCTTT. Its translation is CASSLWSVGANTEAFF.

The gene calls are TRBV27 and TRBJ1-2; weak D call: TRBD1 (6 bases). V lost 5 bases and J 8 bases, leaving 21 bases between the germline ends. The CDR3 loop spans 15 amino acids. CDR1 and CDR2 from the germline V gene are MNHEY and SMNVEV (reference sequence). CDR3 protein: CASSPIAYTGKGYTF. CDR3 sequence (DNA): TGTGCCAGCAGTCCAATCGCCTATACAGGGAAGGGCTACACCTTC.

V gene TRBV19 combines with J gene TRBJ2-1; D may be TRBD1 or TRBD2 (6 bases each). The germline V gene encodes CDR1 LNHDA and CDR2 SQIVND (reference sequence). The CDR3 is made up of 12 amino acids. V lost 1 base to trimming and J lost 10 bases, with 8 bases between them. CDR3 protein: CASSIVGGEQFF. CDR3 DNA sequence: TGTGCCAGTAGTATAGTAGGGGGGGAGCAGTTCTTC. The full variable domain, with the rest looked up from reference TRBV19 and TRBJ2-1, is DGGITQSPKYLFRKEGQNVTLSCEQNLNHDAMYWYRQDPGQGLRLIYYSQIVNDFQKGDIAEGYSVSREKKESFPLTVTSAQKNPTAFYLCASSIVGGEQFFGPGTRLTVL.

This clonotype was counted between two and nine times. The chain carries TRBV19 and TRBJ2-3; tentatively, D is TRBD1 or TRBD2 (5 bases each). V gave up 1 base and J gave up 6 bases, with 11 bases separating them. CDR3 length equals 14 residues. The germline gives CDR1 LNHDA, CDR2 SQIVND (reference sequence). The CDR3 is CASSIVNGADTQYF. The CDR3 DNA follows: TGTGCCAGTAGTATAGTTAACGGGGCTGATACGCAGTATTTT.